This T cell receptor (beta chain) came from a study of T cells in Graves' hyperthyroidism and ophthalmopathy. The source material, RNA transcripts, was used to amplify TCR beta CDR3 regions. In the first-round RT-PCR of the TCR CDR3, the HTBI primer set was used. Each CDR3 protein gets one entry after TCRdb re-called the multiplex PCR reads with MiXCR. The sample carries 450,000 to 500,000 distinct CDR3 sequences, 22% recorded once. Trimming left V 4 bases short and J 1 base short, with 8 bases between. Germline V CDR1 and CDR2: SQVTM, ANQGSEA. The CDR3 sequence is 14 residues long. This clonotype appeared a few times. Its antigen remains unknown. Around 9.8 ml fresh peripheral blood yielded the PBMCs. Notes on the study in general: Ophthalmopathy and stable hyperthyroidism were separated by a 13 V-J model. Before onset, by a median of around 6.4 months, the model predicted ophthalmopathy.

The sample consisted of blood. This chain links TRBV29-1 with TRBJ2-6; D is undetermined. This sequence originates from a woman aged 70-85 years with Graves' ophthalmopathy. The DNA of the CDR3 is TGCAGCGTTGTAGTTCAGTCTGGGGCCAACGTCCTGACTTTC. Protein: CSVVVQSGANVLTF. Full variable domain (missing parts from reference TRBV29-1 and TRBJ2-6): SAVISQKPSRDICQRGTSLTIQCQVDSQVTMMFWYRQQPGQSLTLIATANQGSEATYESGFVIDKFPISRPNLTFSTLTVSNMSPEDSSIYLCSVVVQSGANVLTFGAGSRLTVL.